This T cell receptor (beta chain) was retrieved from a study of T cell responses to AZD1222 COVID-19 vaccine. Study results and limitations: Spike as a whole was targeted by vaccine-associated CD4 TCRs, dominant at 160-218 and 743-854.

The method was immunoSEQ multiplex PCR; TCRdb's version includes in-frame clones alone and lacks a portion of them. This table holds 100,000 to 150,000 clones, more than 85% found once. V was cut by 2 bases and J by 7 bases, with 15 bases left in between. The CDR3 length is 15 residues. Looked up from germline, CDR1 is MNHEY and CDR2 is SMNVEV (reference sequence). On this clone: The antigen remains unidentified.

V gene TRBV27 combines with J gene TRBJ2-1; D gene ambiguous. The sequenced sample was peripheral blood, obtained on day 0 of MenACWY control vaccination. This sequence was found in an adult in good health. The CDR3 region has the DNA TGTGCCAGCAGTTTAACCCACCGACTCGGAAATGAGCAGTTCTTC. Its translation: CASSLTHRLGNEQFF.